The T cell receptor (beta chain) under discussion was sequenced for a study of T cell repertoires in cytomegalovirus infection. Study-level information: Evidence of both CMV infection and a matching HLA type came from public TCR beta signatures.

TCRdb reprocessed the reads with MiXCR, giving one entry per CDR3 protein. The sample has 250,000 to 350,000 distinct CDR3 sequences; roughly 24% are singletons. This clonotype was counted at least ten times. Its specificity is unknown. Whole-study results and caveats: Carriers of CMV plus the relevant HLA were identified by cumulative public TCR beta family frequency. HLA-C-restricted CMV-specific TCR beta clonotypes were dominant in the ex vivo response.

The CDR3 has 14 residues. Deletions cut 1 base from V and 3 bases from J, with 9 bases between. Germline V gives CDR1 MDHEN, CDR2 SYDVKM. The chain has TRBV28 and TRBJ1-1; the D gene is possibly TRBD1 (5 bases). The sequenced material came from PBMCs. This TCR was recovered from a human donor in good health (CMV status not recorded). Some clones in this sample may be carry-over from other donors' samples. The DNA for the CDR3 is TGTGCCAGCAGTTTATCAGGGAGCCACACTGAAGCTTTCTTT. This encodes CASSLSGSHTEAFF.